Listed below are T cell receptor beta chains from one sample, sequenced in a study of graft-versus-host responses after intestinal transplantation. Here immunoSEQ multiplex PCR was the method, and the copy in TCRdb shows in-frame clones only, minus some. This table holds 35,000 to 45,000 clones, roughly 93% found once. Sequences were derived from PBMCs, sampled 700 to 850 days after intestinal transplantation. The receptors originated from a human patient who received an intestinal transplant, so some T cells may come from the graft donor. Each CDR3 is given with its conserved first and last residue. The order of the fields is V gene, J gene, D gene, clone size, CDR3 DNA, CDR3 protein. A D gene is named only where the DNA matches it firmly. Clone size, where shown, is once, few, many, or a class for clones that have expanded.

>TRBV9|TRBJ2-7|TRBD1|once
TGTGCCAGCAGCGAAAATCCGGGACAGGTAGGCGAGCAGTACTTC
CASSENPGQVGEQYF
>TRBV27|TRBJ2-7|TRBD1|-
TGTGCCAGCAGTCACTCCTCCGGGACAGGGGTCATCCACGAGCAGTACTTC
CASSHSSGTGVIHEQYF
>TRBV5-6|TRBJ2-1|TRBD2|-
TGTGCCAGCGGGCCGGGACTAGGACGGTACAATGAGCAGTTCTTC
CASGPGLGRYNEQFF
>TRBV6-1|TRBJ1-1|-|-
TGTGCCAGCAGTGAAGATGCCTTCCGTCTGGCGGTGAACACTGAAGCTTTCTTT
CASSEDAFRLAVNTEAFF
>TRBV6-1|TRBJ2-7|TRBD2|-
TGTGCCAGCAGTGAAGGGTTAGCGGGGGTCTCCTACGAGCAGTACTTC
CASSEGLAGVSYEQYF
>TRBV6-5|TRBJ1-5|-|-
TGTGCCAGCAGTTCGGACAGTTTCAATCAGCCCCAGCATTTT
CASSSDSFNQPQHF
>TRBV4-1|TRBJ2-1|TRBD2|-
TGCGCCAGCAGCCAAGGGCCGGGCGGGAGGGCGGCTGAGCAGTTCTTC
CASSQGPGGRAAEQFF
>TRBV6-1|TRBJ2-7|-|-
TGTGCCAGCCATATAGACAGGAGGTACGAGCAGTACTTC
CASHIDRRYEQYF
>TRBV7-6|TRBJ2-1|-|-
TGTGCCAGCAGCACTAACCCGCCGAGCTCCTACAATGAGCAGTTCTTC
CASSTNPPSSYNEQFF
>TRBV6-4|TRBJ2-1|TRBD2|-
TGTGCCAGCAGTCCGTCGACTAGCGGGGGGGCCAATGAGCAGTTCTTC
CASSPSTSGGANEQFF
>TRBV7-6|TRBJ2-2|-|-
TGTGCCAGCAGCCCACAGGGCACCGGGGAGCTGTTTTTT
CASSPQGTGELFF
>TRBV4-1|TRBJ2-1|-|once
TGCGCCAGCAGCCAAATGGTCTCAGAGACGAATGAGCAGTTCTTC
CASSQMVSETNEQFF
>TRBV7-9|TRBJ2-1|TRBD2|once
TGTGCCAGCAGCTTAGGGGGGACTATTAATCAGGGGCAGTTCTTC
CASSLGGTINQGQFF
>TRBV5-1|TRBJ2-7|-|-
TGCGCCAGCGGTACTACGGGTTGGGAGCGGTACTTC
CASGTTGWERYF
>TRBV21-1|TRBJ2-1|-|-
TGTGCCAGCAGCACCCGATTAAGAACATTGTACAATGAGCAGTTCTTC
CASSTRLRTLYNEQFF
>TRBV5-1|TRBJ1-4|-|once
TGCGCCAGCAGCTTGGGGACTGATAATGAAAAACTGTTTTTT
CASSLGTDNEKLFF
>TRBV13|TRBJ2-3|TRBD1|-
TGTGCCAGCAGCTTATCGGGACAGGGGGCGACAGATACGCAGTATTTT
CASSLSGQGATDTQYF
>TRBV7-3|TRBJ2-1|TRBD2|-
TGTGCCAGCAGCTCGACTAGCGATTCCTACAATGAGCAGTTCTTC
CASSSTSDSYNEQFF
>TRBV19|TRBJ2-7|-|-
TGTGCCAGTAGTATACAGCCGGGCCCCTCCTACGAGCAGTACTTC
CASSIQPGPSYEQYF
>TRBV9|TRBJ2-5|TRBD2|-
TGTGCCAGCAGCGGACCGACTAGCGGGGGTTTAGAGACCCAGTACTTC
CASSGPTSGGLETQYF
>TRBV27|TRBJ2-2|TRBD2|few
TGTGCCAGCCTGGGGGGGGACACCGGGGAGCTGTTTTTT
CASLGGDTGELFF
>TRBV4-1|TRBJ2-1|TRBD1|-
TGCGCCAGCAGCCAAGTTGGAGTGGGCGGACAGGCTGAGCAGTTCTTC
CASSQVGVGGQAEQFF
>TRBV7-9|TRBJ2-7|TRBD1|-
TGTGCCAGCAGCCGACAGGGGCCGGGCGGCGAGCAGTACTTC
CASSRQGPGGEQYF
>TRBV28|TRBJ1-5|-|-
TGTGCCAGCAGTTTAGCGTCGGCAAATCAGCCCCAGCATTTT
CASSLASANQPQHF
>TRBV7-3|TRBJ1-1|-|-
TGTGCCAGCAGCTTACGAGGCAGGATTAACACTGAAGCTTTCTTT
CASSLRGRINTEAFF
>TRBV13|TRBJ1-1|-|-
TGTGCCAGCAGCTTAACCACTGAAGCTTTCTTT
CASSLTTEAFF
>TRBV16|TRBJ2-1|-|-
TGTGCCAGCAGTCTGGCGGAGTACAATGAGCAGTTCTTC
CASSLAEYNEQFF
>TRBV4-1|TRBJ2-7|-|-
TGCGCCAGCAGCCAACAAGGGCTTATAGGGGACGAGCAGTACTTC
CASSQQGLIGDEQYF
>TRBV4-1|TRBJ2-3|-|once
TGCGCCAGCAGCCAAGTAACTAGCACAGATACGCAGTATTTT
CASSQVTSTDTQYF
>TRBV4-2|TRBJ2-7|TRBD2|-
TGTGCCAGCAGCCAAGATCCCTTCCCACTAGCGGGAGGGCCGGGATACGAGCAGTACTTC
CASSQDPFPLAGGPGYEQYF
>TRBV4-2|TRBJ2-5|-|-
TGTGCCAGCAGCCAGGAAAAGGCGCCGACCCAGTACTTC
CASSQEKAPTQYF
>TRBV6-5|TRBJ2-2|-|-
TGTGCCAGCAGTTACAACACCGGGGAGCTGTTTTTT
CASSYNTGELFF
>TRBV10-2|TRBJ1-1|-|-
TGCGCCAGCAGCCAGAACACTGAAGCTTTCTTT
CASSQNTEAFF
>TRBV7-1|TRBJ2-7|-|-
TGTGCCAGCAGCACCCAAGTCTACGAGCAGTACTTC
CASSTQVYEQYF
>TRBV27|TRBJ1-4|-|-
TGTGCCAGCAGTTTATACCCCGGACCGCAAGCAACTAATGAAAAACTGTTTTTT
CASSLYPGPQATNEKLFF
>TRBV2|TRBJ1-5|-|-
TGTGCCAGCAGTGAAGCAGGGAGGCTCAATCAGCCCCAGCATTTT
CASSEAGRLNQPQHF
>TRBV7-9|TRBJ2-3|-|-
TGTGCCAGCAGCCCCCTGGGGCGGTCGAGCACAGATACGCAGTATTTT
CASSPLGRSSTDTQYF
>TRBV27|TRBJ2-7|TRBD2|-
TGTGCCGCAGGGACTAGCGGCTCCTACGAGCAGTACTTC
CAAGTSGSYEQYF
>TRBV5-1|TRBJ2-3|-|-
TGCGCCAGCAGCTTCTATGAGAGCGCAGATACGCAGTATTTT
CASSFYESADTQYF
>TRBV6-6|TRBJ2-7|-|-
TGTGCCAGCAGTTACTCGAACGGAGGGAACTACGAGCAGTACTTC
CASSYSNGGNYEQYF
>TRBV10-3|TRBJ2-5|-|once
TGTGCCATCAGTGGGGGATCGTACCAAGAGACCCAGTACTTC
CAISGGSYQETQYF
>TRBV6-5|TRBJ2-3|-|-
TGTGCCAGCACTTACCCGGGCGCCCTTGGAGATACGCAGTATTTT
CASTYPGALGDTQYF
>TRBV20-1|TRBJ2-4|-|-
TGCAGTGCGCACCAGGGTTCCGCACAGTACTTC
CSAHQGSAQYF
>TRBV6-6|TRBJ2-1|-|-
TGTGCCAGCAGTCCCCGTAGAAATCAGCGGGAGCAGTTCTTC
CASSPRRNQREQFF
>TRBV7-2|TRBJ2-7|TRBD2|-
TGTGCCAGCAGCTTAGGGACTAGCTTCTCCTACGAGCAGTACTTC
CASSLGTSFSYEQYF